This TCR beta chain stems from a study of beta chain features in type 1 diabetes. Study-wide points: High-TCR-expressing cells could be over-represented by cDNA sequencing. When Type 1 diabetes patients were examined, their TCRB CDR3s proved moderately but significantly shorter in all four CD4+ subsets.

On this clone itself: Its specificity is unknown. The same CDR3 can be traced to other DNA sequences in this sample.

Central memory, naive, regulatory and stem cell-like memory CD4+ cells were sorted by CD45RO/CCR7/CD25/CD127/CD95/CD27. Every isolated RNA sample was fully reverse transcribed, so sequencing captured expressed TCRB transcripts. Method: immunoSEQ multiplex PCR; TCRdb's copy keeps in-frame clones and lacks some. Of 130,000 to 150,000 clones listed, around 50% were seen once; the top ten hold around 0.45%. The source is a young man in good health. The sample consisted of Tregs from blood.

The DNA of the CDR3 is TGCGCCAGCAGCCCCGGACAGGGGGCGTACGAGCAGTACTTC. Translated: CASSPGQGAYEQYF. The V and J genes are TRBV5-1 and TRBJ2-7, with 11 bases aligning to TRBD1. CDR3 length: 14 residues. The trim removed 4 bases at V and 4 bases at J, leaving 4 bases unmatched. The germline V gene has CDR1 SGHRS and CDR2 YFSETQ.